This TCR beta chain came from a study of blood T cell repertoires in COVID-19. Study-level information: The United States, Italy and Spain provided the acute and convalescent COVID-19 samples. T cells, B-cell-depleted T cells, or PBMCs supplied cDNA or gDNA.

Original handling: Cell counts per sample came from amplifying reference gene primers. Measured with immunoSEQ multiplex PCR; TCRdb has only the in-frame clones, and not every one. V and J calls and clone size come straight from that table; D and trimming were deduced from the DNA. The data hold 130,000 or so clones, with roughly 88% observed a single time. The CDR3 runs 14 residues. From germline, CDR1 is MNHEY and CDR2 SMNVEV (reference sequence). Trimming took off 3 bases at V and 2 bases at J, with 10 bases between the two ends. A single count supports this clone. V gene TRBV27 combines with J gene TRBJ1-2; tentatively, D is TRBD1 (5 bases). The clonotype comes from a man aged 70-80 years with active COVID-19. The sequencing sample was made of peripheral blood. CDR3 sequence reads: CASSLLAGNYGYTF. CDR3 DNA sequence: TGTGCCAGCAGTTTGTTGGCAGGGAACTATGGCTACACCTTC.